This T cell receptor (beta chain) was identified during a study of monozygotic twins with inflammatory bowel disease (dated by TCRdb to the late 2010s). Study-wide context: The full study comprised some 30 monozygotic twin pairs: nine German pairs (four IBD-concordant, five IBD-discordant) and 19 IBD-discordant Danish pairs. The search for disease-associated traits relied mainly on comparing, within discordant pairs, IBD patients with their genetically identical healthy co-twins. Each individual had, on average, about 151 000 unique TCRalpha sequences and 181 000 unique TCRbeta sequences available for analysis. General study outcomes and caveats: The analysis was unable to tell apart different T cell subtypes. Repertoire similarity did not differ between concordant and discordant twins, possibly due to limited statistical power. Differing immunosuppressive treatments among patients may have added background noise and inter-individual variability to the repertoires. Compared with healthy twins, IBD patients shared fewer clonotypes with other individuals, and the difference was most pronounced in patients with signs of disease activity. The results gave no support for a single strong signal or clonotype linked to IBD. Measured by the inverse Simpson index, TCRbeta repertoire diversity was lower in IBD patients than in their healthy co-twins.

Worth noting for this clonotype: Its antigen specificity is not known.

Libraries were made using 5' RACE. The input for every TCR library was 3,500 to 4,500 ng of total RNA. For each sample, cDNA synthesis was carried out in eight separate reactions using SMARTScribe reverse transcriptase. During cDNA synthesis, template switching introduced unique molecular identifiers that contained a 6-nucleotide sample barcode. TCRalpha and TCRbeta cDNA was amplified by two nested PCRs of roughly 16 and 10 cycles, with bead purification after each PCR. Before amplification, cDNA was treated with uracil DNA-glycosylase and purified using the QIAquick PCR purification kit. The second PCR added Illumina TruSeq-compatible adapters along with sample-specific barcodes. Library quality and concentration were checked on TapeStation and Qubit, and libraries were pooled at around 4.9 ng each. Pooled libraries were sequenced on an Illumina HiSeq2500 single-index Rapid Run with 2 x 100 bp reads and custom sequencing primers. The authors' pipeline ran thus. UMI-based consensus assembly with MiGEC version 1.2.6 was used to correct PCR and sequencing errors. MiXCR version 2.1.1 was used to carry out V(D)J alignment, clonotype assembly and CDR3 extraction. To normalise gene usage, clonotype sharing and MAIT/NKT TCR abundance, the analysis used the top 1000, 10 000 and 20 000 clonotypes per sample. Diversity was computed as the inverse Simpson index with the vegan R package after downsampling to 27 000 UMIs. Statistical testing used paired Mann-Whitney U tests on the discordant twin pairs and applied Benjamini-Hochberg correction for multiple testing. Once TCRdb had reprocessed the reads, it stored one entry per CDR3 protein sequence and supplied no DNA. The authors' filters were not applied to this entry. For this sample, the table gives approximately 330,000 distinct CDR3 sequences. Around 2% of the sample is held by the ten biggest clonotypes.

CDR1 DFQATT and CDR2 SNEGSKA are derived from the germline V gene (reference sequence). The CDR3, from cysteine to phenylalanine, totals 15 residues. DNA for this receptor is not on file. From each donor, a roughly 2.7 ml peripheral blood sample was collected into PAXgene tubes and kept at -80 degrees C. Without T cell sorting, total RNA was isolated from whole blood using the PAXgene blood miRNA kit on an automated QIAcube. Peripheral blood from monozygotic twin pairs, either concordant or discordant for inflammatory bowel disease, underwent deep TCRalpha and TCRbeta repertoire profiling that used unique molecular barcoding. Smoking habits were recorded for all twin pairs, with individuals classified as current, former or never smokers.

The sample comprised blood. The sequence was obtained from a human donor with ulcerative colitis or Crohn's disease, or a healthy co-twin of an affected twin (not recorded which). The receptor chain draws on TRBV20-1 and TRBJ1-1; the TCRdb D gene call, TRBD1, has no DNA to confirm it. The CDR3 amino acid sequence is: CSARDSTGTRTEAFF.